These 30 T cell receptor beta chains were sequenced from one sample in a study of blood T cell repertoires in COVID-19. This table comes from immunoSEQ multiplex PCR, and its TCRdb copy is limited to in-frame clones, with some not included. The data contain approximately 200,000 clones, roughly 89% of them singletons. The sample comprised PBMCs or T cells enriched from blood (not recorded which). These receptors all stem from a woman aged 40 to 50 with acute COVID-19.

V is TRBV4-1 and J is TRBJ2-7; D is possibly TRBD1 (6 bases). Trimming took off 0 bases at V and 3 bases at J, with 6 bases between the two ends. This CDR3 is built from 13 residues. The germline V gene encodes CDR1 MGHRA and CDR2 YSYEKL. The CDR3 region is CASSQEQGYEQYF. DNA for the CDR3: TGCGCCAGCAGCCAAGAACAGGGCTACGAGCAGTACTTC.

The chain uses TRBV6-6 and TRBJ2-2, with TRBD1 identical over 9 bases. The CDR3 covers 17 residues. The V gene end was trimmed by 5 bases and the J gene end by 1 base; junction bases not matched to a gene: 8. The germline gives CDR1 MNHNY, CDR2 SVGAGI (reference sequence). CDR3 bases: TGTGCCAGCAGTCCTAGACAGGGGGTCGGGAACACCGGGGAGCTGTTTTTT. Translated: CASSPRQGVGNTGELFF.

This chain uses TRBV25-1 with TRBJ1-6; TRBD1 aligns across 10 bases. The CDR3 is 16 residues long. CDR1 is MGHDK and CDR2 is SYGVNS in the germline V gene. V shed 5 bases and J 6 bases; nucleotides not matched to a gene: 7. The CDR3 loop reads CASSPRTGGLNSPLHF. CDR3 sequence (DNA): TGTGCCAGCAGTCCCCGGACAGGGGGACTTAATTCACCCCTCCACTTT.

The chain links TRBV2 to TRBJ2-5, with a possible D match to TRBD1 (6 bases). Deletions cut 4 bases from V and 2 bases from J, with 11 bases between. Germline CDR1 reads SNHLY; CDR2 reads FYNNEI. The CDR3 has 14 residues. CDR3 sequence reads: CASSGTERQETQYF. CDR3 DNA: TGTGCCAGCAGTGGGACAGAACGACAAGAGACCCAGTACTTC.

The CDR3 DNA reads as TGTGCCAGCAGTCCTTCGACTTTCACAGATACGCAGTATTTT. Translation gives CASSPSTFTDTQYF. The rearrangement joins TRBV28 to TRBJ2-3; no reliable D call. The ends were cut back, 5 bases at V and 2 bases at J, with 11 bases in the middle. Per the germline V gene, CDR1 is MDHEN and CDR2 is SYDVKM. The CDR3 loop spans 14 amino acids.

The rearrangement joins TRBV2 to TRBJ2-3, with D maybe TRBD2 (6 bases). The V gene lost 6 bases and the J gene lost 4 bases, with 14 bases spanning the gap. The CDR3 extends over 14 amino acids. Germline V lookup: CDR1 SNHLY, CDR2 FYNNEI. The CDR3 is CASSWPGSSDTQYF. In DNA, the CDR3 is TGTGCCAGCAGCTGGCCCGGGAGTTCAGATACGCAGTATTTT.

This chain links TRBV29-1 with TRBJ2-7; a possible D gene is TRBD1 (7 bases). The CDR3 is made up of 15 amino acids. The V gene lost 1 base and the J gene lost 1 base, with 14 bases spanning the gap. Germline lookup yields CDR1 SQVTM and CDR2 ANQGSEA. In DNA, the CDR3 is TGCAGCGTTGAAGTGGGGGCAGGGGGGTCCTACGAGCAGTACTTC. Its protein is CSVEVGAGGSYEQYF.

This rearrangement joins TRBV27 to TRBJ2-3, with 10 bases aligning to TRBD2. The V and J ends lost 0 bases and 9 bases, in that order; junction bases with no gene match: 6. The CDR3 extends over 15 amino acids. Germline V gene lookup returns CDR1 MNHEY and CDR2 SMNVEV (reference sequence). The CDR3 DNA follows: TGTGCCAGCAGTTTATCCAGCGGGGGGGCAGTCACGCAGTATTTT. It encodes CASSLSSGGAVTQYF.

This clone has just one count. V and J are TRBV18 and TRBJ1-4, with 10 bases aligning to TRBD1. The CDR3 is 17 residues long. Germline assignment: CDR1 KGHSH and CDR2 LQKENI. V lost 5 bases to trimming and J lost 3 bases; unmatched junction nucleotides: 9. CDR3 in DNA: TGTGCCAGCTCAACCGGGACAGGGGTTAGAGCTAATGAAAAACTGTTTTTT. The encoded protein is CASSTGTGVRANEKLFF.

J is TRBJ2-3 and V is TRBV11-2; D may be TRBD2 (7 bases). From germline, CDR1 is SGHAT and CDR2 FQNNGV. This CDR3 region has 16 residues. The V gene lost 4 bases and the J gene lost 0 bases, with 14 bases spanning the gap. The CDR3: CASSSGGGVSTDTQYF. DNA of the CDR3: TGTGCCAGCAGCTCCGGCGGGGGCGTTAGCACAGATACGCAGTATTTT.

V and J are TRBV7-2 and TRBJ2-1, with D possibly TRBD2 on 6 matching bases. The CDR3 covers 15 residues. V was clipped by 4 bases and J by 5 bases, with 15 bases between them. Germline V gene data show CDR1 as SGHTA and CDR2 as FQGNSA. The CDR3 DNA follows: TGTGCCAGCAGCTCCACGGCGGGAACAAACAATGAGCAGTTCTTC. It codes for CASSSTAGTNNEQFF.

The genes are TRBV7-9 and TRBJ2-7, with TRBD2 matching 12 bases. The germline V gene has CDR1 SEHNR and CDR2 FQNEAQ (reference sequence). The length of the CDR3 is 13 residues. After removal of 5 bases from V and 12 bases from J, the junction contained 8 bases not matched to a gene. The CDR3 sequence is CASSQRLAGAMYF. The CDR3 region has the DNA TGTGCCAGCAGCCAAAGACTAGCGGGGGCTATGTACTTC. Looking up the rest from reference TRBV7-9 and TRBJ2-7 gives the full variable domain: DTGVSQNPRHKITKRGQNVTFRCDPISEHNRLYWYRQTLGQGPEFLTYFQNEAQLEKSRLLSDRFSAERPKGSFSTLEIQRTEQGDSAMYLCASSQRLAGAMYFGPGTRLTVT.

The chain couples TRBV29-1 to TRBJ2-3; a weak D match, TRBD1 (5 bases). This CDR3 has 15 residues. In germline, CDR1 is SQVTM, CDR2 ANQGSEA. V gave up 0 bases and J gave up 4 bases, with 14 bases separating them. This CDR3 is CSVEDQLGPPDTQYF. CDR3 nucleotide sequence: TGCAGCGTTGAAGATCAGCTGGGGCCCCCAGATACGCAGTATTTT.

The chain combines TRBV28 with TRBJ2-5; D is possibly TRBD2 (5 bases). Trimming took off 7 bases at V and 5 bases at J, with 14 bases between the two ends. This CDR3 has 13 amino acids. Germline V gene data show CDR1 as MDHEN and CDR2 as SYDVKM. CDR3 amino acids: CASTKSSGETQYF. CDR3 DNA sequence: TGTGCCAGCACCAAATCATCGGGGGAGACCCAGTACTTC.

This chain uses TRBV11-2 with TRBJ2-7, with D perhaps matching TRBD2 (6 bases). V was shortened by 1 base and J by 3 bases, with 16 bases between the two germline ends. CDR3 length equals 16 residues. CDR1 and CDR2 (germline): SGHAT, FQNNGV. CDR3 amino acids: CASSLAGGRGVYEQYF. The CDR3 nucleotides read TGTGCCAGCAGCTTAGCCGGGGGACGGGGAGTCTACGAGCAGTACTTC.

V gene TRBV7-2 combines with J gene TRBJ2-7; no firm D call. CDR3 size: 12 residues. Germline assignment: CDR1 SGHTA and CDR2 FQGNSA. With 5 bases removed from V and 0 bases from J, the gap between germline ends came to 5 bases. The CDR3 DNA follows: TGTGCCAGCAGCCCGTTCTCCTACGAGCAGTACTTC. Protein sequence: CASSPFSYEQYF.

This chain joins TRBV12-3 or TRBV12-4 and TRBJ1-2; TRBD1 might be the D (5 bases). The CDR3 runs to 12 residues. V shed 6 bases and J shed 6 bases, with 11 bases lying between them. In DNA form, the CDR3 reads TGTGCCAGCAGGGATGCAGGGAATGGCTACACCTTC. It codes for CASRDAGNGYTF.

The chain combines TRBV5-1 with TRBJ2-2, with 9 bases aligning to TRBD2. V dropped 3 bases and J dropped 4; count of bases not matched to a gene: 4. Germline V lookup: CDR1 SGHRS, CDR2 YFSETQ. This CDR3 region has 15 residues. CDR3 sequence: CASSYSGGGTGELFF. DNA for the CDR3: TGCGCCAGCAGCTATAGCGGGGGCGGCACCGGGGAGCTGTTTTTT. The variable domain in full, completed from reference TRBV5-1 and TRBJ2-2, reads KAGVTQTPRYLIKTRGQQVTLSCSPISGHRSVSWYQQTPGQGLQFLFEYFSETQRNKGNFPGRFSGRQFSNSRSEMNVSTLELGDSALYLCASSYSGGGTGELFFGEGSRLTVL.

The rearrangement uses TRBV19 and TRBJ2-5; TRBD2 is a possible D gene (6 bases). Trimming pared 4 bases from V and 7 bases from J, leaving 10 bases between. Germline V gives CDR1 LNHDA, CDR2 SQIVND (reference sequence). The CDR3 has 12 amino acids. CDR3 region: CASSKDGRTQYF. The CDR3 DNA reads as TGTGCCAGTAGTAAAGACGGGAGGACCCAGTACTTC.

The chain joins TRBV5-8 to TRBJ2-7; D is undetermined. V was trimmed by 4 bases and J by 9 bases, leaving 11 bases between them. Germline CDR1 reads SGHTS; CDR2 reads YDEGEE. The CDR3 has 11 residues. The DNA of the CDR3 is TGTGCCAGCAGCCGACGAGGTGGGCAGTACTTC. Residues: CASSRRGGQYF.

The chain employs TRBV7-9 and TRBJ2-1; 8 bases agree with TRBD1. Germline CDR1 reads SEHNR; CDR2 reads FQNEAQ (reference sequence). The V and J ends lost 5 bases and 7 bases, in that order; junction bases with no gene match: 7. This CDR3 is built from 14 residues. The CDR3, as DNA: TGTGCCAGCAGCGATCCGAACAGGGGGAATGAGCAGTTCTTC. It yields the protein CASSDPNRGNEQFF.

The rearrangement uses TRBV30 and TRBJ1-1; 9 bases agree with TRBD1. V shed 0 bases and J 1 base; nucleotides not matched to a gene: 3. Per germline, CDR1 GTSNPN and CDR2 SVGIG (reference sequence). The CDR3 sequence is 15 residues long. The CDR3, as DNA: TGTGCCTGGAGTGTCGGGACAGGGCAGAACACTGAAGCTTTCTTT. Translating it yields CAWSVGTGQNTEAFF. Full variable domain (missing parts from reference TRBV30 and TRBJ1-1): SQTIHQWPATLVQPVGSPLSLECTVEGTSNPNLYWYRQAAGRGLQLLFYSVGIGQISSEVPQNLSASRPQDRQFILSSKKLLLSDSGFYLCAWSVGTGQNTEAFFGQGTRLTVV.

V and J are TRBV9 and TRBJ1-1, with D perhaps TRBD1 (5 bases). The CDR3 totals 16 residues. The germline V gene has CDR1 SGDLS and CDR2 YYNGEE. V lost 4 bases to trimming and J lost 4 bases, with 20 bases between them. The CDR3 DNA follows: TGTGCCAGCAGCCCCTCCCCCCAGGGACTTAGCACTGAAGCTTTCTTT. Its protein product is CASSPSPQGLSTEAFF.

V and J are TRBV29-1 and TRBJ1-1, with 10 bases identical to TRBD1. The CDR3 contains 13 residues. Germline assignment: CDR1 SQVTM and CDR2 ANQGSEA. With V trimmed by 6 bases and J by 4 bases, 5 bases remained unmatched. CDR3 loop: CSVTRQGATEAFF. The CDR3 coding sequence is TGCAGCGTGACCCGACAGGGGGCCACTGAAGCTTTCTTT.

V gene TRBV2 combines with J gene TRBJ1-2; TRBD1 matches 7 bases. The junction had 5 bases not matched to a gene; V was cut back by 5 bases and J by 5 bases. This CDR3 has 13 residues. The germline gives CDR1 SNHLY, CDR2 FYNNEI. CDR3 region: CASSLGTAYGYTF. CDR3 nucleotides: TGTGCCAGCAGTCTCGGGACAGCGTATGGCTACACCTTC.

The J gene is TRBJ1-1, the V gene TRBV19; D may be TRBD1 (6 bases). Germline CDR1 LNHDA, CDR2 SQIVND (reference sequence). There are 15 residues in the CDR3. V gave up 9 bases and J gave up 2 bases, with 19 bases separating them. CDR3 sequence (DNA): TGTGCCAGCCGATATCGGCAGGGACAAAACACTGAAGCTTTCTTT. Protein sequence: CASRYRQGQNTEAFF.

The chain uses TRBV15 and TRBJ2-7; 8 nucleotides agree with TRBD1. V lost 0 bases to trimming and J lost 6 bases; unmatched junction nucleotides: 10. Per germline, CDR1 LNHNV and CDR2 YYDKDF (reference sequence). CDR3 length equals 16 residues. The CDR3 sequence is CATSRDRGTGRSEQYF. The CDR3 bases are TGTGCCACCAGCAGAGATCGTGGGACAGGAAGGAGCGAGCAGTACTTC.

The chain links TRBV7-2 to TRBJ2-7, with 8 bases matching TRBD2. Germline V gene lookup returns CDR1 SGHTA and CDR2 FQGNSA. Trimming cost V 5 bases and J 7 bases; bases outside gene matches: 10. This CDR3 region has 14 residues. The CDR3 DNA reads TGTGCCAGCAGCCGCTCGGGGGGGACGGGAGAGCAGTACTTC. It is translated as CASSRSGGTGEQYF.

This chain links TRBV19 with TRBJ1-5; D is ambiguous. Germline V CDR1 and CDR2: LNHDA, SQIVND (reference sequence). This CDR3 has 13 residues. Trimming pared 3 bases from V and 9 bases from J, leaving 12 bases between. In DNA form, the CDR3 reads TGTGCCAGTAGTATGGACGGACTTATGCCCCAGCATTTT. This sequence encodes CASSMDGLMPQHF.

This clone was detected only a few times. The V call is TRBV24-1, the J call TRBJ1-2; TRBD1 matches 7 bases. Trimming cost V 4 bases and J 6 bases; bases outside gene matches: 7. The CDR3 covers 14 residues. Germline-derived CDR1 and CDR2 are KGHDR and SFDVKD. For the CDR3, the DNA is TGTGCCACCAGTGAAGGGGGCGCGGAGAATGGCTACACCTTC. It encodes CATSEGGAENGYTF.